This TCR beta chain appears in the sequencing data of a study of blood T cell repertoires in COVID-19. Assay used: immunoSEQ multiplex PCR; TCRdb lists only in-frame clones, some missing. This sample carries 650,000 to 800,000 clones, 85% to 90% of them seen once, and the ten largest clones take roughly 0.25%. Germline V lookup: CDR1 MNHEY, CDR2 SMNVEV (reference sequence). With V trimmed by 5 bases and J by 14 bases, 15 bases remained unmatched. CDR3 size: 14 residues. The V call is TRBV27, the J call TRBJ2-3; the match to TRBD1 covers 8 bases. This sequence was found in a woman aged 18-29 years with acute or convalescent COVID-19. Source material: peripheral blood. The CDR3 sequence: CASSPRAGGEIRYF. The CDR3 nucleotides are TGTGCCAGCAGTCCTCGGGCAGGGGGCGAGATCCGGTATTTT.